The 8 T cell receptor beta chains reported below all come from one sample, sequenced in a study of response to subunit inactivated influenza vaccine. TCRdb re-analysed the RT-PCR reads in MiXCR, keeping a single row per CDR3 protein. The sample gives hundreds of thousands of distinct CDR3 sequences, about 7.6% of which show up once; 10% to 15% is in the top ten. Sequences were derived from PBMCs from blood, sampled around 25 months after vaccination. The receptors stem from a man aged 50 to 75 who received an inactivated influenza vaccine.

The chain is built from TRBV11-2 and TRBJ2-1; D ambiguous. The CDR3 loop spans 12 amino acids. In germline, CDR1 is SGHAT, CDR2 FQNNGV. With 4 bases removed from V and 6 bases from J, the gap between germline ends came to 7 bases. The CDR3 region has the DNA TGTGCCAGCAGCTCCGAATCCAATGAGCAGTTCTTC. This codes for CASSSESNEQFF. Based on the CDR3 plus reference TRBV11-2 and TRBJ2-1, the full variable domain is EAGVAQSPRYKIIEKRQSVAFWCNPISGHATLYWYQQILGQGPKLLIQFQNNGVVDDSQLPKDRFSAERLKGVDSTLKIQPAKLEDSAVYLCASSSESNEQFFGPGTRLTVL.

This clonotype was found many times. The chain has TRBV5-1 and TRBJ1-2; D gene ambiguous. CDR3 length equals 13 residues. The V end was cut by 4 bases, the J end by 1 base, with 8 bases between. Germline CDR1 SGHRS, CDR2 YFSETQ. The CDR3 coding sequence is TGCGCCAGCAGCAGGGAGCTTAACTATGGCTACACCTTC. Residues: CASSRELNYGYTF.

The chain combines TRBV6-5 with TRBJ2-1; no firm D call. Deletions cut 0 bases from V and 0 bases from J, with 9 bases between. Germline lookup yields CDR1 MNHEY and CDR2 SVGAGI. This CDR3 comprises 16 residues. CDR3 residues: CASSYSSLSSYNEQFF. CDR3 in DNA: TGTGCCAGCAGTTACTCGAGCCTTAGCTCCTACAATGAGCAGTTCTTC.

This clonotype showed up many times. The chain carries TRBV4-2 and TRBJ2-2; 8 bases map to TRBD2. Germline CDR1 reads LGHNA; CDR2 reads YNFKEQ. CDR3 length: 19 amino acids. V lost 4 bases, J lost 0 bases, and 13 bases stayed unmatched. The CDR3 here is CASSPRGLGIRSNTGELFF. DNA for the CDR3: TGTGCCAGCAGCCCGCGGGGACTAGGGATAAGATCGAACACCGGGGAGCTGTTTTTT.

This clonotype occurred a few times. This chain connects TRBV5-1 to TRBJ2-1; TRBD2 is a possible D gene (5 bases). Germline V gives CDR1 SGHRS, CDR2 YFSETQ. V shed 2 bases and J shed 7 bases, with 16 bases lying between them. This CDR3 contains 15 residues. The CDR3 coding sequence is TGCGCCAGCAGCTTAGGAGCGGAGCCGATGAATGAGCAGTTCTTC. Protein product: CASSLGAEPMNEQFF.

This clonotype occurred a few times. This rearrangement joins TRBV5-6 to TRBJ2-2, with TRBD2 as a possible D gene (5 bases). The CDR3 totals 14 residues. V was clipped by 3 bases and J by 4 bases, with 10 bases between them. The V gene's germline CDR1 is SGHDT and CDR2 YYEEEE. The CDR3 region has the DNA TGTGCCAGCAGCTATGAGCGGTCCACCGGGGAGCTGTTTTTT. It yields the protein CASSYERSTGELFF. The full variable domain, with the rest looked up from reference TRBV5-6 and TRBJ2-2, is DAGVTQSPTHLIKTRGQQVTLRCSPKSGHDTVSWYQQALGQGPQFIFQYYEEEERQRGNFPDRFSGHQFPNYSSELNVNALLLGDSALYLCASSYERSTGELFFGEGSRLTVL.

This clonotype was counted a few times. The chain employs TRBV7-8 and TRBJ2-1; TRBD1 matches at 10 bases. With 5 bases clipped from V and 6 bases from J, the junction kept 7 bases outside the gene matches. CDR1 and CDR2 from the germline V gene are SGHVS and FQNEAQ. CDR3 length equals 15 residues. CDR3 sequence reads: CASSTRDRGFNEQFF. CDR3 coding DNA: TGTGCCAGCAGCACTCGGGACAGGGGTTTCAATGAGCAGTTCTTC.

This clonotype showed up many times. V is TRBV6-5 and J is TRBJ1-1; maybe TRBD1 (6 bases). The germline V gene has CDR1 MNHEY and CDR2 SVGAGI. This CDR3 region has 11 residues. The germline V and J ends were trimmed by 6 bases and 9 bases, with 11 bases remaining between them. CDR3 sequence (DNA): TGTGCCAGCAGCGGGGGGCGTAAAGCTTTCTTT. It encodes CASSGGRKAFF.